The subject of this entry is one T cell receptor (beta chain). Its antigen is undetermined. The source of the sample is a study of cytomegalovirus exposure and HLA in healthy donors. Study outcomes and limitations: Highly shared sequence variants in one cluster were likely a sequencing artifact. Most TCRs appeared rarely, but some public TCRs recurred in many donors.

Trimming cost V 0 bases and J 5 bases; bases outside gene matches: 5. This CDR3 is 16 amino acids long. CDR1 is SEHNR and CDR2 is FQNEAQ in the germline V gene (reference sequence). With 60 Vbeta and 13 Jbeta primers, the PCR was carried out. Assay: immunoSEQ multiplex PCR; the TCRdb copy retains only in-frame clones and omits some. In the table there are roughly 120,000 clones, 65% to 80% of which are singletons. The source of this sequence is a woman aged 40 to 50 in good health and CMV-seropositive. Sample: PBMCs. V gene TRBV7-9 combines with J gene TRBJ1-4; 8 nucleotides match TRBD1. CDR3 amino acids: CASSLALRGRNEKLFF. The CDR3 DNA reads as TGTGCCAGCAGCTTAGCGCTCAGGGGGCGGAATGAAAAACTGTTTTTT.